This T cell receptor (beta chain) was retrieved from a study of T cell clusters in autoimmune cytopenias. Of note for this clonotype: Its antigen is not known.

Broader study findings: Healthy donors had roughly 3-fold more exclusive TRB clusters than active autoimmune hepatitis patients. The cluster-lack signature was not seen for secondary cytopenia versus chronic lymphocytic leukemia. Physiological T cell clusters of healthy donors were apparently absent in primary autoimmune cytopenia patients.

TRB was amplified by touch-down multiplex PCR, primer pools A and B combined. TCRdb reprocessed the multiplex PCR reads; each CDR3 protein has one entry and no DNA is given. The listing contains around 580 distinct CDR3 sequences. Germline-derived CDR1 and CDR2 are SQVTM and ANQGSEA. The length of the CDR3 is 15 residues. TRB amplification used 250 ng of peripheral blood genomic DNA. The genes are TRBV29-1 and TRBJ1-4; lacking DNA, the TRBD1 call made by TCRdb goes unchecked. Sequenced sample: peripheral blood. The TCR sequence derives from a human donor with an autoimmune cytopenia or autoimmune hepatitis (not recorded which). This chain's CDR3 is CSVGGTGGTNEKLFF.